This T cell receptor beta chain was sequenced during a study of blood T cell repertoires in COVID-19. Study background: From the United States, Italy and Spain came samples of acute and convalescent COVID-19. PBMCs, B-cell-depleted T cells, or T cells provided the cDNA or gDNA that made up the material.

V lost 5 bases, J lost 2 bases, and 4 bases lay in between. Germline V gives CDR1 SNHLY, CDR2 FYNNEI. The CDR3 spans 11 residues. Participant-given clinical history determined each cohort assignment. What the recovered Cohort 3 donors had was two negative PCRs, clearance, or symptom resolution. Method: immunoSEQ multiplex PCR; TCRdb's copy keeps in-frame clones and lacks some. The table lists more than 200,000 clones, about 87% of them singletons, with 1.6% in the top ten. The source of this sequence is a woman aged 45-59 years who had recovered from COVID-19. Sequenced input: PBMCs or T cells enriched from blood (not recorded which). The J gene is TRBJ2-7, the V gene TRBV2; unclear D gene. CDR3 DNA: TGTGCCAGCAGTAGAGCCTACGAGCAGTACTTC. It codes for CASSRAYEQYF.